Reported below is one T cell receptor (beta chain). The antigen remains undetermined. A read error may account for a junction end that differs from germline. MiXCR, applied by TCRdb to the reads, yields one record per CDR3 protein. This table has almost 550,000 distinct CDR3 sequences, approximately 16% appearing once. This CDR3 has 13 residues. Germline values: CDR1 LNHNV, CDR2 YYDKDF (reference sequence). The data derive from a study of T cell repertoires in cytomegalovirus infection. As for the study in general: CMV infection and matching HLA type were both indicated by public TCR beta signatures.

The study's findings and limits: Cumulated frequencies of public TCR beta families served to identify carriers of CMV plus the relevant HLA. HLA-C-restricted, CMV-specific TCR beta clonotypes were dominant ex vivo.

The sequenced sample consisted of CD8+ T cells from PBMCs. This TCR derives from a human donor in good health (CMV status not recorded). Some clones in this sample may be carry-over from other donors' samples. The chain joins TRBV15 to TRBJ2-5; D is unclear. Here the CDR3 DNA reads TGTGCCACCAGCAGCCGGCCACAAGAGGCCCAGTACTTC. Translated: CATSSRPQEAQYF.